Below are 14 T cell receptor beta chains sequenced from a single sample in a study of OX40 agonist ivuxolimab in advanced cancers. TCRdb's copy holds only in-frame clones and misses some; the assay was immunoSEQ multiplex PCR. The table lists thousands of clones, approximately 94% of them singletons. The source material was CD4+ or CD8+ T cells sorted from blood, sampled in a trial of the OX40 agonist ivuxolimab. These receptors were obtained from an adult with an advanced solid tumor such as melanoma, head and neck, liver or kidney cancer.

The gene calls are TRBV10-3 and TRBJ1-1; D gene uncertain. In germline, CDR1 is ENHRY, CDR2 SYGVKD. The CDR3 spans 13 residues. Trimming took off 3 bases at V and 1 base at J, with 6 bases between the two ends. CDR3 loop: CAISDWENTEAFF. The CDR3 DNA sequence: TGTGCCATCAGTGATTGGGAGAACACTGAAGCTTTCTTT.

The J gene is TRBJ1-2, the V gene TRBV30, with D uncertain. The CDR3 sequence is 13 residues long. Trimming left V 0 bases short and J 4 bases short, with 9 bases between. Germline V gives CDR1 GTSNPN, CDR2 SVGIG (reference sequence). This chain's CDR3 is CAWSVEPLYGYTF. Written as DNA, the CDR3 is TGTGCCTGGAGTGTTGAGCCGCTCTATGGCTACACCTTC.

V and J are TRBV5-1 and TRBJ2-7, with D tentatively TRBD1 (7 bases). V was trimmed by 1 base and J by 0 bases, leaving 20 bases between them. The CDR3 runs to 18 residues. Germline CDR1 is SGHRS and CDR2 is YFSETQ. CDR3 protein: CASSLSLSVRDSSYEQYF. CDR3 bases: TGCGCCAGCAGCTTGAGTCTCTCGGTGCGGGACAGCTCCTACGAGCAGTACTTC.

The chain employs TRBV11-1 and TRBJ2-4; D perhaps matches TRBD1 (6 bases). Germline values: CDR1 SGHAT, CDR2 FQDESV (reference sequence). The CDR3 runs 17 residues. Trimming took off 5 bases at V and 6 bases at J, with 23 bases between the two ends. The CDR3 sequence is CASSLRAAGGLLNIQYF. Here the CDR3 DNA reads TGTGCCAGCAGCCTCCGGGCAGCTGGGGGCCTCCTAAACATTCAGTACTTC.

This chain links TRBV30 with TRBJ1-4; 9 bases are shared with TRBD1. In germline, CDR1 is GTSNPN, CDR2 SVGIG (reference sequence). CDR3 length: 14 amino acids. V trimming: 3 bases; J trimming: 8 bases; junction bases outside the gene matches: 7. CDR3 bases: TGTGCCTGGAGCAAGGGACAGGGCGGCGAAAAACTGTTTTTT. This codes for CAWSKGQGGEKLFF.

Only one count was recorded for this clone. CDR3 DNA sequence: TGTGCCAGCAGCCCCAGGGTAGCGGAGCAGTACTTC. It specifies CASSPRVAEQYF. The chain has TRBV28 and TRBJ2-7, with D perhaps assigned TRBD1 or TRBD2 (5 bases each). This CDR3 contains 12 residues. CDR1 and CDR2 from the germline V gene are MDHEN and SYDVKM. V gave up 6 bases and J gave up 7 bases, with 13 bases separating them.

V is TRBV30 and J is TRBJ1-3, with D hard to call. V was cut by 7 bases and J by 2 bases, with 15 bases left in between. The length of the CDR3 is 14 residues. CDR1 GTSNPN and CDR2 SVGIG come from the germline V gene (reference sequence). The chain's CDR3 is CAFRHYSPGNTIYF. CDR3 coding DNA: TGTGCCTTCAGACACTACTCACCTGGAAACACCATATATTTT.

V gene TRBV19 combines with J gene TRBJ1-2; weak D call: TRBD1 (5 bases). The CDR3 consists of 14 residues. CDR1 is LNHDA, CDR2 SQIVND, per germline (reference sequence). Trimming removed 6 bases at V and 5 bases at J, with 16 bases between. The CDR3 sequence: CASRNEQGRYGYTF. The CDR3 coding sequence is TGTGCCAGTAGGAACGAGCAGGGACGATATGGCTACACCTTC.

The J gene is TRBJ2-5, the V gene TRBV7-8; tentatively, D is TRBD2 (6 bases). Germline V gene data show CDR1 as SGHVS and CDR2 as FQNEAQ. The CDR3 spans 14 residues. Trimming removed 3 bases at V and 4 bases at J, with 12 bases between. CDR3 nucleotide sequence: TGTGCCAGCAGCTTCCTTACTAGCTTAGAGACCCAGTACTTC. Amino acids: CASSFLTSLETQYF.

V usage is TRBV9 and J usage is TRBJ1-1; maybe TRBD1 (5 bases). Trimming stripped 0 bases from V and 11 bases from J, with 17 bases between. Germline CDR1 reads SGDLS; CDR2 reads YYNGEE. This CDR3 region has 14 residues. Written as DNA, the CDR3 is TGTGCCAGCAGCGTAGACCCAGAAACGGGGCGTGCTTTCTTT. Translated: CASSVDPETGRAFF.

The chain employs TRBV11-2 and TRBJ2-7; the D gene is possibly TRBD2 (5 bases). The V end was cut by 2 bases, the J end by 2 bases, with 10 bases between. There are 14 residues in the CDR3. Per germline, CDR1 SGHAT and CDR2 FQNNGV. The CDR3 reads CASSLHGGPYEQYF. CDR3 DNA: TGTGCCAGCAGCTTACATGGCGGGCCCTACGAGCAGTACTTC.

The V gene is TRBV10-2, the J gene TRBJ2-5; 9 bases are a match to TRBD1. Germline V gives CDR1 WSHSY, CDR2 SAAADI. This CDR3 spans 14 amino acids. V lost 2 bases, J lost 6 bases, and 4 bases stayed unmatched. For the CDR3, the DNA is TGCGCCAGCAGTGAGACAGGGGGCGCGAAGACCCAGTACTTC. It is translated as CASSETGGAKTQYF.

The chain has TRBV11-2 and TRBJ2-2; TRBD2 agrees at 10 bases. V trimming: 1 base; J trimming: 5 bases; junction bases outside the gene matches: 4. The CDR3 has 16 residues. The V gene's germline CDR1 is SGHAT and CDR2 FQNNGV. CDR3 region: CASSLGLAGSTGELFF. CDR3 in DNA: TGTGCCAGCAGCTTAGGACTAGCGGGTAGTACCGGGGAGCTGTTTTTT.

V and J are TRBV19 and TRBJ1-4; D is perhaps TRBD1 (5 bases). Trimming removed 8 bases at V and 7 bases at J, with 11 bases between. The length of the CDR3 is 12 residues. Germline V gene sequence: CDR1 LNHDA, CDR2 SQIVND (reference sequence). CDR3 protein: CASGGFGEKLFF. In nucleotides, the CDR3 is TGTGCCAGTGGGGGGTTCGGTGAAAAACTGTTTTTT.